One sample yielded the 12 T cell receptor beta chains listed below, sequenced in a study of OX40 agonist ivuxolimab in advanced cancers. TCRdb's table, derived via immunoSEQ multiplex PCR, lists solely in-frame clones and lacks some. The repertoire has roughly 56,000 clones, roughly four fifths of them found once; the top ten carry 3.9%. The sequencing here drew on CD4+ or CD8+ T cells sorted from blood, taken in a trial of the OX40 agonist ivuxolimab. The receptors originated from an adult with an advanced solid tumor such as melanoma, head and neck, liver or kidney cancer.

The gene calls are TRBV5-5 and TRBJ2-3; possibly TRBD2 for D (5 bases). Germline V gives CDR1 SGHKS, CDR2 YYEKEE (reference sequence). The CDR3 is 13 residues long. V dropped 7 bases and J dropped 5 bases, with 14 bases sitting between them. CDR3 sequence reads: CASQSLGRDTQYF. CDR3 DNA sequence: TGTGCCAGCCAAAGCTTGGGGAGAGATACGCAGTATTTT.

A few counts support this clone. The chain couples TRBV18 to TRBJ1-5; D remains unclear. CDR1 and CDR2 from the germline V gene are KGHSH and LQKENI. V was cut by 3 bases and J by 4 bases, with 10 bases left in between. This CDR3 contains 14 residues. CDR3 coding DNA: TGTGCCAGCTCACCCCAGTCTAGGAATCAGCCCCAGCATTTT. This translates into CASSPQSRNQPQHF. The full variable domain, in which reference TRBV18 and TRBJ1-5 provide the parts outside the CDR3, is NAGVMQNPRHLVRRRGQEARLRCSPMKGHSHVYWYRQLPEEGLKFMVYLQKENIIDESGMPKERFSAEFPKEGPSILRIQQVVRGDSAAYFCASSPQSRNQPQHFGDGTRLSIL.

The chain joins TRBV5-5 to TRBJ2-7, with 11 bases lining up with TRBD1. Trimming at V came to 2 bases and at J to 6 bases, leaving 4 bases not matched to a gene. Germline loops: CDR1 SGHKS, CDR2 YYEKEE (reference sequence). The CDR3 extends over 14 amino acids. CDR3 in DNA: TGTGCCAGCAGCTTCGGGGGGACAGGGGGCGAGCAGTACTTC. Translation gives CASSFGGTGGEQYF.

The rearrangement uses TRBV30 and TRBJ1-4; D is ambiguous. CDR1 and CDR2 (germline): GTSNPN, SVGIG (reference sequence). This CDR3 has 16 amino acids. Deletions cut 0 bases from V and 7 bases from J, with 18 bases between. The CDR3 sequence: CAWSVRGLPKGEKLFF. DNA of the CDR3: TGTGCCTGGAGTGTACGAGGACTCCCGAAAGGTGAAAAACTGTTTTTT.

The rearrangement links TRBV5-4 to TRBJ2-2, with D possibly matching TRBD2 (6 bases). The CDR3 sequence is 14 residues long. V was trimmed by 4 bases and J by 6 bases, leaving 13 bases between them. The germline V gene has CDR1 SGHNT and CDR2 YYREEE (reference sequence). The CDR3 region has the DNA TGTGCCAGCAGCCCTCCGGGGGTCTCCGGGGAGCTGTTTTTT. Amino acid sequence: CASSPPGVSGELFF.

The chain is built from TRBV6-6 and TRBJ2-5; 8 nucleotides line up with TRBD2. Germline CDR1 is MNHNY and CDR2 is SVGAGI (reference sequence). CDR3 length: 15 residues. With V trimmed by 4 bases and J by 5 bases, 9 bases remained unmatched. CDR3 region: CASSSQRGRRETQYF. CDR3 in DNA: TGTGCCAGCAGTTCACAGCGGGGGCGGAGGGAGACCCAGTACTTC.

The chain is built from TRBV29-1 and TRBJ2-1, with 8 bases identical to TRBD1. The length of the CDR3 is 14 residues. The germline gives CDR1 SQVTM, CDR2 ANQGSEA. Trimming at V came to 5 bases and at J to 9 bases, leaving 12 bases not matched to a gene. Here the CDR3 reads CSVFENRGRSEQFF. CDR3 DNA sequence: TGCAGCGTTTTTGAGAACAGGGGGAGGAGTGAGCAGTTCTTC.

The CDR3 coding sequence is TGTGCCAGCAGCTTAGAGTCCTGGGACAATGAGCAGTTCTTC. Amino acid sequence: CASSLESWDNEQFF. V is TRBV11-3 and J is TRBJ2-1; D is unresolved. This CDR3 has 14 residues. From germline, CDR1 is SGHNT and CDR2 YENEEA. With 0 bases removed from V and 5 bases from J, the gap between germline ends came to 8 bases.

V usage is TRBV7-6 and J usage is TRBJ2-1; the match to TRBD2 covers 10 bases. The V and J ends lost 1 base and 10 bases, in that order; junction bases with no gene match: 10. CDR1 and CDR2 from the germline V gene are SGHVS and FNYEAQ. The CDR3 extends over 16 amino acids. The CDR3 region has the DNA TGTGCCAGCAGCTTAGTGAGCGGGGGGGCCTTTCTCGAGCAGTTCTTC. Amino acid sequence: CASSLVSGGAFLEQFF.

The chain couples TRBV4-1 to TRBJ2-3, with D maybe TRBD2 (6 bases). Germline CDR1 reads MGHRA; CDR2 reads YSYEKL. V was pared by 1 base and J by 6 bases, with 14 bases between. The CDR3 is 15 amino acids. The CDR3 region is CASSQGDGGFDTQYF. Here the CDR3 DNA reads TGCGCCAGCAGCCAAGGGGACGGGGGTTTTGATACGCAGTATTTT.

V and J are TRBV7-9 and TRBJ2-7; no definite D call. V lost 0 bases, J lost 2 bases, and 5 bases lay in between. The CDR3 length is 13 residues. CDR1 SEHNR and CDR2 FQNEAQ come from the germline V gene (reference sequence). CDR3 DNA: TGTGCCAGCAGCTTAGCCGAGACCTACGAGCAGTACTTC. As protein: CASSLAETYEQYF.

J is TRBJ2-7 and V is TRBV7-9, with 11 bases aligning to TRBD2. Looked up from germline, CDR1 is SEHNR and CDR2 is FQNEAQ (reference sequence). This CDR3 is 15 amino acids long. V shed 5 bases, J shed 2 bases, and the junction held 5 bases outside the gene matches. The CDR3 region is CASSPQLAGAYEQYF. CDR3 in DNA: TGTGCCAGCAGCCCTCAACTAGCGGGGGCCTACGAGCAGTACTTC.